This T cell receptor (beta chain) was sequenced during a study of control samples from healthy donors and cancer patients (dated by TCRdb to 2020 to 2022). In the case of this clone: The antigen it recognizes is unknown. No base-level quality is on record; no much larger clone is a single base apart. Distinct nucleotide sequences in the sample also encode this CDR3.

V is trimmed back by 2 bases and J by 1 base, and the junction contains 5 bases that no gene match accounts for. From a lookup of the germline V gene (reference sequence), CDR1 and CDR2 are GTSNPN and SVGIG. Measured from the cysteine to the phenylalanine, the CDR3 is 15 residues long. Only the CDR3 DNA is retained, 45 bases long and in frame from the first base. Receptor libraries were prepared by the immunoSEQ multiplex PCR assay. In TCRdb, the immuneACCESS table is reduced to in-frame sequences with V and J assigned. These tables do not hold every clone; where another copy was compared, an unresolved V gene accounts for under half, and the others remain unexplained. This sample holds roughly 160,000 clones; roughly 95% were observed only once. The top ten clones comprise over 1% of the sample.

The receptor was derived from a young woman in good health. The chain is made from TRBV30 and TRBJ2-3, and 8 junction bases match TRBD2. Specimen: blood. The CDR3 loop reads CAWSFLAGRTDTQYF. In nucleotides, the sequence is TGTGCCTGGAGTTTTTTAGCGGGACGCACAGATACGCAGTATTTT.